Described below is a single T cell receptor beta chain sequence and its context. This sample stems from a study of beta chain features in type 1 diabetes. In the study overall: Researchers looked at roughly 110 million sorted cells across all samples.

The CDR3 totals 13 residues. The junction had 3 bases not matched to a gene; V was cut back by 5 bases and J by 4 bases. Germline assignment: CDR1 SGHRS and CDR2 YFSETQ. The whole isolated RNA underwent reverse transcription, so sequencing captured expressed TCRB transcripts. Measured with immunoSEQ multiplex PCR; TCRdb has only the in-frame clones, and not every one. This sample has more than 150,000 clones, with 13% found just once. This rearrangement joins TRBV5-1 to TRBJ2-7; 10 bases align to TRBD1. What was sequenced was central memory CD4+ T cells from blood. The source of this sequence is a young woman in good health. CDR3 amino acids: CASSWTGGYEQYF. The CDR3 nucleotides are TGCGCCAGCAGTTGGACAGGGGGTTACGAGCAGTACTTC.